The next 28 T cell receptor beta chains were all read from a single sample in a study of CD8+CD57+ T cells in acquired aplastic anemia. Genomic DNA served as template for TCR beta VDJ and CDR3 profiling. TCRdb redid the calling of the reads with MiXCR, one entry per CDR3 protein. The data contain around 170,000 distinct CDR3 sequences, about three fifths of them singletons. The specimen was sorted CD4+, CD8+, or CD8+CD57+ T cells (not recorded which) from PBMCs. Receptor source: a human donor in good health.

This clonotype came up a few times. The chain carries TRBV5-1 and TRBJ2-7, with TRBD1 matching over 10 bases. The CDR3 is 17 amino acids. Germline V gene lookup returns CDR1 SGHRS and CDR2 YFSETQ. After removal of 4 bases from V and 2 bases from J, the junction contained 12 bases not matched to a gene. CDR3 DNA: TGCGCCAGCAGCCACGACCCCGGGACAGGGGAGGCCTACGAGCAGTACTTC. Residues: CASSHDPGTGEAYEQYF.

V is TRBV9 and J is TRBJ2-1; D is possibly TRBD2 (5 bases). The V end was cut by 4 bases, the J end by 6 bases, with 14 bases between. The germline CDR1 and CDR2 sequences are SGDLS and YYNGEE. There are 14 residues in the CDR3. The CDR3 reads CASSLAGNFNEQFF. The DNA of the CDR3 is TGTGCCAGCAGCTTGGCGGGTAACTTCAATGAGCAGTTCTTC.

This clonotype was counted only a few times. The CDR3 DNA sequence: TGTGCCACCAGTGATCGACAGGGCGGCGAGCAGTACTTC. Translation: CATSDRQGGEQYF. The V gene is TRBV24-1, the J gene TRBJ2-7, with 7 bases fitting TRBD1. Germline loops: CDR1 KGHDR, CDR2 SFDVKD. The CDR3 is made up of 13 amino acids. The trim removed 3 bases at V and 6 bases at J, leaving 4 bases unmatched.

Regarding this clonotype: This could be a read error, since a much larger clone is one nucleotide away. J is TRBJ1-6 and V is TRBV19, with D unclear. Looked up from germline, CDR1 is LNHDA and CDR2 is SQIVND (reference sequence). The CDR3 covers 13 residues. With 10 bases removed from V and 7 bases from J, the gap between germline ends came to 14 bases. The CDR3 DNA is TGTGCCATTGGGTACACCGTAAATTCACCCCTCCACTTT. Translation gives CAIGYTVNSPLHF.

The V and J genes are TRBV10-3 and TRBJ2-3, with 15 bases lining up with TRBD2. The CDR3 extends over 17 amino acids. The V gene's germline CDR1 is ENHRY and CDR2 SYGVKD. Trimming at V came to 6 bases and at J to 4 bases, leaving 8 bases not matched to a gene. In nucleotides, the CDR3 is TGTGCCATCAGCATATTTGGACTAGCGGGAGGGTCAGATACGCAGTATTTT. It is translated as CAISIFGLAGGSDTQYF.

This rearrangement joins TRBV7-3 to TRBJ2-1; possibly TRBD2 for D (6 bases). The CDR3 spans 14 residues. Germline loops: CDR1 SGHTA, CDR2 FQGTGA. V gave up 0 bases and J gave up 9 bases, with 12 bases separating them. The CDR3 loop is CASSLTERGGEQFF. In DNA form, the CDR3 reads TGTGCCAGCAGCTTAACGGAGAGGGGAGGTGAGCAGTTCTTC.

Here the CDR3 reads CASSPNANSPLHF. As DNA, the CDR3 is TGTGCCAGCAGCCCAAACGCTAATTCACCCCTCCACTTT. The chain has TRBV12-3 or TRBV12-4 and TRBJ1-6; D unresolved. Trimming shortened V by 6 bases and J by 6 bases, and 9 bases separated the two germline ends. The CDR3 runs to 13 residues.

This clonotype was counted a few times. This chain joins TRBV7-9 and TRBJ1-2; 7 bases match TRBD1. Germline V gives CDR1 SEHNR, CDR2 FQNEAQ (reference sequence). The CDR3 runs to 15 residues. The V and J ends lost 4 bases and 4 bases, in that order; junction bases with no gene match: 9. The CDR3 DNA follows: TGTGCCAGCAGCTCCAGGGACAGTCGCAGCTATGGCTACACCTTC. Translation: CASSSRDSRSYGYTF.

There are many counts of this clonotype. The rearrangement links TRBV5-6 to TRBJ1-1; D uncertain. The CDR3 contains 14 residues. Germline values: CDR1 SGHDT, CDR2 YYEEEE. The V gene lost 7 bases and the J gene lost 1 base, with 14 bases spanning the gap. CDR3 DNA sequence: TGTGCCAGCTTGGGTTGGGTGGGGAACACTGAAGCTTTCTTT. It translates to CASLGWVGNTEAFF.

The J gene is TRBJ1-5, the V gene TRBV20-1, with D tentatively TRBD1 (6 bases). V was trimmed by 6 bases and J by 4 bases, leaving 13 bases between them. Per the germline V gene, CDR1 is DFQATT and CDR2 is SNEGSKA (reference sequence). The CDR3 has 13 amino acids. CDR3: CSATRGANQPQHF. The CDR3 DNA sequence: TGCAGTGCCACTAGGGGGGCGAATCAGCCCCAGCATTTT.

Turning to this clonotype: Germline and junction disagree at one end, which may indicate a read error. The CDR3: CTSSLLAGGSDQYF. The CDR3 region has the DNA TGTACCAGCAGTTTACTAGCGGGAGGGTCTGATCAGTACTTC. The rearrangement joins TRBV6-5 to TRBJ2-7, with TRBD2 matching 13 bases. There are 14 residues in the CDR3. The germline CDR1 and CDR2 sequences are MNHEY and SVGAGI.

In its sample, this clonotype was seen once. A junction end diverges from the germline sequence, so it may reflect a read error. This chain's CDR3 is CAGRTLASYEQYF. The CDR3 bases are TGTGCCGGCAGGACCCTAGCGTCCTACGAGCAGTACTTC. The chain is built from TRBV7-2 and TRBJ2-7, with D possibly matching TRBD2 (6 bases). This CDR3 is built from 13 residues. CDR1 and CDR2 (germline): SGHTA, FQGNSA.

This clonotype was seen a few times. This chain uses TRBV10-2 with TRBJ2-7, with 13 bases lining up with TRBD2. After removal of 7 bases from V and 6 bases from J, the junction contained 15 bases not matched to a gene. Germline V gene sequence: CDR1 WSHSY, CDR2 SAAADI. The CDR3 has 17 residues. CDR3 in amino acids: CASTQGITSGRVGEQYF. DNA of the CDR3: TGCGCCAGCACCCAGGGTATTACTAGCGGGAGGGTTGGCGAGCAGTACTTC.

This chain uses TRBV2 with TRBJ2-1, with 9 bases identical to TRBD1. V shed 7 bases and J 9 bases; nucleotides not matched to a gene: 13. The germline V gene has CDR1 SNHLY and CDR2 FYNNEI. The CDR3 is 15 amino acids. The CDR3 reads CASTGWGQGVSEQFF. CDR3 coding DNA: TGTGCCAGCACCGGATGGGGACAGGGAGTGAGTGAGCAGTTCTTC.

The genes are TRBV20-1 and TRBJ1-1; possible D gene TRBD1, 6 bases. CDR3 length equals 13 residues. V lost 3 bases and J 3 bases, leaving 11 bases between the germline ends. The germline gives CDR1 DFQATT, CDR2 SNEGSKA (reference sequence). As DNA, the CDR3 is TGCAGTGCTAGTTGGGGGGGCGACACTGAAGCTTTCTTT. Encoded protein: CSASWGGDTEAFF.

The V gene is TRBV20-1, the J gene TRBJ1-1; D is undetermined. CDR3 length: 13 amino acids. CDR1 and CDR2 (germline): DFQATT, SNEGSKA (reference sequence). V gave up 5 bases and J gave up 0 bases, with 10 bases separating them. The CDR3 loop reads CSAAGVVNTEAFF. The CDR3 DNA reads as TGCAGTGCTGCAGGAGTCGTGAACACTGAAGCTTTCTTT.

The sample holds many counts of this clonotype. This sequence joins TRBV7-8 and TRBJ1-1; perhaps TRBD1 as D (5 bases). In germline, CDR1 is SGHVS, CDR2 FQNEAQ. This CDR3 contains 15 residues. V lost 5 bases, J lost 6 bases, and 19 bases lay in between. The CDR3 DNA reads TGTGCCAGCAGCACCTTGGGGGGATCCCGGGCTGAAGCTTTCTTT. Its translation: CASSTLGGSRAEAFF.

This rearrangement joins TRBV12-3 or TRBV12-4 to TRBJ2-7; D remains ambiguous. The V end was cut by 5 bases, the J end by 2 bases, with 10 bases between. CDR3 length: 13 amino acids. DNA of the CDR3: TGTGCCAGCAGTGTAGACAACCCCTACGAGCAGTACTTC. The encoded protein is CASSVDNPYEQYF.

V usage is TRBV3-1 and J usage is TRBJ2-2; tentative D call: TRBD2 (5 bases). V shed 3 bases and J shed 3 bases, with 17 bases lying between them. Germline values: CDR1 LGHDT, CDR2 YNNKEL (reference sequence). The CDR3 loop spans 17 amino acids. The CDR3 spells CASSHTRRADHTGELFF. CDR3 nucleotides: TGTGCCAGCAGCCACACCCGGCGGGCAGACCACACCGGGGAGCTGTTTTTT.

The V gene is TRBV20-1, the J gene TRBJ2-1; 8 bases fit TRBD2. CDR1 DFQATT and CDR2 SNEGSKA come from the germline V gene (reference sequence). The CDR3 runs 15 residues. The ends lost 6 bases at V and 9 bases at J; junction bases unmatched: 16. This chain's CDR3 is CSAPKPGLDVSEQFF. CDR3 DNA: TGCAGTGCCCCGAAGCCGGGACTAGACGTTAGTGAGCAGTTCTTC.

The rearrangement joins TRBV2 to TRBJ1-5; TRBD1 is a possible D gene (5 bases). This CDR3 spans 14 amino acids. Between the trimmed V and J ends, which lost 6 bases and 3 bases, there was a span of 12 bases. Germline V gene lookup returns CDR1 SNHLY and CDR2 FYNNEI. CDR3 DNA sequence: TGTGCCAGCAGCTGGGGGAGAGACAATCAGCCCCAGCATTTT. It is translated as CASSWGRDNQPQHF. Complete variable domain (other parts from reference TRBV2 and TRBJ1-5): EPEVTQTPSHQVTQMGQEVILRCVPISNHLYFYWYRQILGQKVEFLVSFYNNEISEKSEIFDDQFSVERPDGSNFTLKIRSTKLEDSAMYFCASSWGRDNQPQHFGDGTRLSIL.

The V gene is TRBV19, the J gene TRBJ1-1, with 9 bases matching TRBD1. CDR1 and CDR2 from the germline V gene are LNHDA and SQIVND (reference sequence). V was pared by 8 bases and J by 7 bases, with 8 bases of the junction left unmatched. CDR3 length: 13 amino acids. CDR3 in DNA: TGTGCCAGTCATCCCGGGACAGGGAATGAAGCTTTCTTT. This encodes CASHPGTGNEAFF.

This clonotype was observed at least ten times. The chain is built from TRBV29-1 and TRBJ2-1; possible D gene TRBD2, 6 bases. CDR1 and CDR2 (germline): SQVTM, ANQGSEA. This CDR3 is built from 10 residues. The V end lost 6 bases, the J end lost 9 bases, and 9 bases lay between the germline ends. CDR3 sequence (DNA): TGCAGCGTGGGACTTTTTGAGCAGTTCTTC. This gives the protein CSVGLFEQFF.

Remarks on this clonotype: A read error may produce the germline difference seen at one junction end. The chain links TRBV6-1 to TRBJ2-6, with D perhaps assigned TRBD1 or TRBD2 (6 bases each). This CDR3 region has 14 residues. Per the germline V gene, CDR1 is MNHNS and CDR2 is SASEGT. CDR3 region: CASRWRSGDNVLPF. DNA of the CDR3: TGTGCCAGCAGGTGGCGATCGGGGGACAACGTCCTGCCTTTC.

This sequence joins TRBV29-1 and TRBJ1-2; TRBD1 agrees at 7 bases. Trimming removed 5 bases from V and 3 bases from J; junction bases left unmatched: 9. Germline CDR1 is SQVTM and CDR2 is ANQGSEA. This CDR3 contains 14 residues. The CDR3 loop is CSVPRGGGYYGYTF. In DNA, the CDR3 is TGCAGCGTTCCCAGGGGGGGGGGCTACTATGGCTACACCTTC.

The rearrangement joins TRBV19 to TRBJ1-1; D not resolved. The CDR3 length is 13 residues. The germline V and J ends were trimmed by 5 bases and 1 base, with 8 bases remaining between them. Germline V gene data show CDR1 as LNHDA and CDR2 as SQIVND (reference sequence). The CDR3 DNA follows: TGTGCCAGTAGTCTTAACTCGAACACTGAAGCTTTCTTT. Translated, it gives CASSLNSNTEAFF.

V usage is TRBV5-8 and J usage is TRBJ2-5; D may be TRBD2 (6 bases). V gave up 3 bases and J gave up 9 bases, with 12 bases separating them. CDR1 and CDR2 (germline): SGHTS, YDEGEE. The CDR3 is 12 amino acids. The CDR3 loop is CASSSDWEAQYF. DNA for the CDR3: TGTGCCAGCAGCTCCGACTGGGAGGCCCAGTACTTC.

This sequence joins TRBV10-3 and TRBJ1-4; no clear D. The germline V gene has CDR1 ENHRY and CDR2 SYGVKD. Trimming stripped 3 bases from V and 7 bases from J, with 15 bases between. The CDR3 has 15 residues. The chain's CDR3 is CAISDRASTGEKLFF. The CDR3 bases are TGTGCCATCAGTGATCGGGCTTCGACGGGTGAAAAACTGTTTTTT.